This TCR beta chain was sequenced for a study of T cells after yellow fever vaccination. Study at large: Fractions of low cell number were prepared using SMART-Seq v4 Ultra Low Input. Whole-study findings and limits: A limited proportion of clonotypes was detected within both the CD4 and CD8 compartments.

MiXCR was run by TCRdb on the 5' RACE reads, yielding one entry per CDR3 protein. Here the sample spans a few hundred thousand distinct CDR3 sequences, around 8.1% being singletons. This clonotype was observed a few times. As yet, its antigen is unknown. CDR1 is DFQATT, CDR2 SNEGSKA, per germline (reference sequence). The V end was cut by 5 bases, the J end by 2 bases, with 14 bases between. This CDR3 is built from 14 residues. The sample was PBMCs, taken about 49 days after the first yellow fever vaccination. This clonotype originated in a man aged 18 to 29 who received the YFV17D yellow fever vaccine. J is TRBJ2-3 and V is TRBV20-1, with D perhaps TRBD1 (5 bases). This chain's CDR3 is CSALQDPNTDTQYF. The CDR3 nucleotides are TGCAGTGCTCTACAGGACCCGAACACAGATACGCAGTATTTT.